The clone carrying this T cell receptor beta chain was observed a few times. Its antigen is currently unknown. The data stem from a study of OX40 agonist ivuxolimab in advanced cancers. The CDR3 is made up of 17 amino acids. The J segment lost 0 bases and the V segment lost 4 bases, leaving 8 bases of the junction unmatched. Germline V CDR1 and CDR2: MGHRA, YSYEKL. General study results and limits: Low normalized T-cell clonal expansion also characterized some of the nonresponders.

Produced via immunoSEQ multiplex PCR; TCRdb's table is partial and in-frame only. The table has approximately 70,000 clones, 80% to 90% seen once. Sequencing was performed on CD4+ or CD8+ T cells sorted from blood, taken in a trial of the OX40 agonist ivuxolimab. The gene calls are TRBV4-1 and TRBJ1-5, with 8 bases identical to TRBD1. This sequence was found in an adult with an advanced solid tumor such as melanoma, head and neck, liver or kidney cancer. Written as DNA, the CDR3 is TGCGCCAGCAGCCCAGGACAGGGCGGCTATAGCAATCAGCCCCAGCATTTT. It specifies CASSPGQGGYSNQPQHF.